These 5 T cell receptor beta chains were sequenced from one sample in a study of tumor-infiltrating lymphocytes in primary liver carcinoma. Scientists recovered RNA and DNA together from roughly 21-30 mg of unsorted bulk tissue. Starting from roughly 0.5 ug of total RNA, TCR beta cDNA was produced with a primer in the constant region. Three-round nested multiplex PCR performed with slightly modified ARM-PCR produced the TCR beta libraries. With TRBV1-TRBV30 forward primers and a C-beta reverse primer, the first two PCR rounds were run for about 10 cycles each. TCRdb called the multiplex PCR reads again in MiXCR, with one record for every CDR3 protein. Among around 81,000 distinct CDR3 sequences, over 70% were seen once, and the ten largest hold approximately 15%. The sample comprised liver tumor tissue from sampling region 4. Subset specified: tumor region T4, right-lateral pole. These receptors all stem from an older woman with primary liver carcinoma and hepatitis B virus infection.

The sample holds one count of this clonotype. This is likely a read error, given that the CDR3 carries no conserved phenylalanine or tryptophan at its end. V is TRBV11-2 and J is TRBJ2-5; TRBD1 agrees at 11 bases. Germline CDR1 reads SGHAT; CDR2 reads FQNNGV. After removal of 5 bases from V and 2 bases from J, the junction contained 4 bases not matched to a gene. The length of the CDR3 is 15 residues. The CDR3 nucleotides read TGTGCCAGCAGCAGGACAGGGGGCAGGCAAGAGACCCAGTACTTA. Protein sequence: CASSRTGGRQETQYL.

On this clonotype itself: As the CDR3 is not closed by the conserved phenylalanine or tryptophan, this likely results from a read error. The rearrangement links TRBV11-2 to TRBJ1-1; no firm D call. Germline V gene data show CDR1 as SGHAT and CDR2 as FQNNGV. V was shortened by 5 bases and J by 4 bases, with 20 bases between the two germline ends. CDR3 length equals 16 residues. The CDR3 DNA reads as TGTGCCAGCAGCCCACCCGGGGAGGCCCGTACCACTGAAGCTTTCTCT. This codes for CASSPPGEARTTEAFS.

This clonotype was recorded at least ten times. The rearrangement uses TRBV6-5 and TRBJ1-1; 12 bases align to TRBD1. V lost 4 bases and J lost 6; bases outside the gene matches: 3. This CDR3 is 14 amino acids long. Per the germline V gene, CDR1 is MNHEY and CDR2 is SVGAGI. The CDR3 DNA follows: TGTGCCAGCAGTTGGGGACAGGGGGCCTCTGAAGCTTTCTTT. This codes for CASSWGQGASEAFF.

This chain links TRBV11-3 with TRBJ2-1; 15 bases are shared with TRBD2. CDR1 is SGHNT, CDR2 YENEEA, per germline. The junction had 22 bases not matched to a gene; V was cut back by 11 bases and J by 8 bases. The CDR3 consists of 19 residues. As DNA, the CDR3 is TGTGCCGGCAACGCCGGACAGGGGGGACTAGCGGGAGGATTCGATGAGCAGTTCTTC. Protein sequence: CAGNAGQGGLAGGFDEQFF.

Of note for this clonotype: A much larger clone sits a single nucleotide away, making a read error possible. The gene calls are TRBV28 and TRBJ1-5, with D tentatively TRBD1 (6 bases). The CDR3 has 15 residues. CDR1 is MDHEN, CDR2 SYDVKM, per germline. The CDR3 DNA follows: TGTACCAGCAGGGCCGGGGGGGCCTTCAATCAGCCCCAGCATTTT. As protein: CTSRAGGAFNQPQHF.